This T cell receptor (beta chain) appears in the sequencing data of a study of sequential checkpoint blockade in melanoma. The treatment here: randomized to nivolumab then ipilimumab (arm A) or the reverse (arm B). Clones were sequenced by immunoSEQ multiplex PCR, and TCRdb holds only the in-frame ones, with some missing. The sample has roughly 1,800 clones; about 19% are singletons. Trimming left V 4 bases short and J 5 bases short, with 19 bases between. Germline-derived CDR1 and CDR2 are SGDLS and YYNGEE. The CDR3 has 16 amino acids. This chain connects TRBV9 to TRBJ2-1; D is unresolved. Sequencing used tumor tissue (inferred from file names), obtained from a patient given nivolumab and ipilimumab in sequence. The source is a human donor with melanoma. CDR3 protein: CASSPRARAYHNEQFF. The CDR3 DNA is TGTGCCAGCAGCCCTCGAGCTCGGGCTTACCACAATGAGCAGTTCTTC.